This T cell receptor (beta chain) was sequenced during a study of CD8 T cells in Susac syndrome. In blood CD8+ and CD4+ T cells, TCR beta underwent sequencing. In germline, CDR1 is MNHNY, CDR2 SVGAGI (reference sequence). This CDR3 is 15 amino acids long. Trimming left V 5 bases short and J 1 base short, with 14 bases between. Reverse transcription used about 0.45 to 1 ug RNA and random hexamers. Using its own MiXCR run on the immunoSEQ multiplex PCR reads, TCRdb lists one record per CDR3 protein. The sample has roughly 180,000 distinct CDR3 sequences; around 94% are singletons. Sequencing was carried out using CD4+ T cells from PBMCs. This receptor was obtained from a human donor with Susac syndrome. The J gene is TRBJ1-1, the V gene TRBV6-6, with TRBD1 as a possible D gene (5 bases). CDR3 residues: CASSPWDRGNTEAFF. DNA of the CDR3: TGTGCCAGCAGTCCCTGGGACCGAGGGAACACTGAAGCTTTCTTT.